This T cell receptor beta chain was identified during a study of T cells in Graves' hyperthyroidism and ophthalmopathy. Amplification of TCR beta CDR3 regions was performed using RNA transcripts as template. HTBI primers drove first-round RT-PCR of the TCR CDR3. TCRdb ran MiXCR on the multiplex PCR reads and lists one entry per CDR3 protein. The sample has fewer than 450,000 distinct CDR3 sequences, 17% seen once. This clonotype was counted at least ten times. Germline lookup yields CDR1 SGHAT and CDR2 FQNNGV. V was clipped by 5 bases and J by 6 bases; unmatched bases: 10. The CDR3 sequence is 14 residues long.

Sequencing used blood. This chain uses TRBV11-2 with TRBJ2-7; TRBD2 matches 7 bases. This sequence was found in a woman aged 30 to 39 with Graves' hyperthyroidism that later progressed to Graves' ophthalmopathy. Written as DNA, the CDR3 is TGTGCCAGCAGCCGCGGAAGTGGGAGGGGCGAGCAGTACTTC. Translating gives CASSRGSGRGEQYF.